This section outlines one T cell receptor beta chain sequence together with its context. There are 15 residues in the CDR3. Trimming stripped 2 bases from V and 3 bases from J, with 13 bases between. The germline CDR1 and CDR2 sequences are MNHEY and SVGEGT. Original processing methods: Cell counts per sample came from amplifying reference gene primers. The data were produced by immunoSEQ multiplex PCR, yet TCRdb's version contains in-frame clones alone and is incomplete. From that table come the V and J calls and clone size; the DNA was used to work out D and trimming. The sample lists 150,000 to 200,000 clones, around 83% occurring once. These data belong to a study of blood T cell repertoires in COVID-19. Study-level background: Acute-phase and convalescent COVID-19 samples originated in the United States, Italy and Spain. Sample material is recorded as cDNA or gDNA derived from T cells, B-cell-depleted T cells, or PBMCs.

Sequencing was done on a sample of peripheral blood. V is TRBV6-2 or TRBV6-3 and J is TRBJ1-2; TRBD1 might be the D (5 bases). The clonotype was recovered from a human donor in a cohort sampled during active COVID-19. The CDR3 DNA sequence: TGTGCCAGCAGTTACGCGGGACGTCCCGACTATGGCTACACCTTC. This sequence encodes CASSYAGRPDYGYTF.